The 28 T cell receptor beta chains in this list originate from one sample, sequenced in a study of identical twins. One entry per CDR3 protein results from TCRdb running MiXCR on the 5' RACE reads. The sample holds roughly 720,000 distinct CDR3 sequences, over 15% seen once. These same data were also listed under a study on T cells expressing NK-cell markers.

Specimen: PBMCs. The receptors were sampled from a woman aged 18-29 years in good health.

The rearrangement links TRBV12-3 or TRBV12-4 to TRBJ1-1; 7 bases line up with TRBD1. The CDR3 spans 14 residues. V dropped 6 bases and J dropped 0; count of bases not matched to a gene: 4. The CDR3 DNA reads TGTGCCAGCAGGGGGGACAGCGTGAACACTGAAGCTTTCTTT. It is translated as CASRGDSVNTEAFF.

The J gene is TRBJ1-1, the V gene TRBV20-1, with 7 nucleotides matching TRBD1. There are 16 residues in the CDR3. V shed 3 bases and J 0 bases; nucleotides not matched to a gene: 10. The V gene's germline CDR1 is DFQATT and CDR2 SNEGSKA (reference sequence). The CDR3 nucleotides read TGCAGTGCTAGGGTTGGGACAGTCCTTATGAACACTGAAGCTTTCTTT. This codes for CSARVGTVLMNTEAFF.

As DNA, the CDR3 is TGTGCCAGCAGTTACCTCGGACGGTCTTATGGCTACACCTTC. Translation gives CASSYLGRSYGYTF. This rearrangement joins TRBV6-2 or TRBV6-3 to TRBJ1-2; D is uncertain. The CDR3 consists of 14 residues. The germline gives CDR1 MNHEY, CDR2 SVGEGT. The V and J ends lost 2 bases and 5 bases respectively, with 12 bases between them.

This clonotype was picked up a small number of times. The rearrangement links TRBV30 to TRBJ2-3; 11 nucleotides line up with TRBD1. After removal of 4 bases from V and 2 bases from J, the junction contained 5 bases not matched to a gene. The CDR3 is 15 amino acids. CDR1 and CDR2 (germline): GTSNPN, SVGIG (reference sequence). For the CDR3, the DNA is TGTGCCTGGACGGTCGGACAGGGGGCCACAGATACGCAGTATTTT. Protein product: CAWTVGQGATDTQYF.

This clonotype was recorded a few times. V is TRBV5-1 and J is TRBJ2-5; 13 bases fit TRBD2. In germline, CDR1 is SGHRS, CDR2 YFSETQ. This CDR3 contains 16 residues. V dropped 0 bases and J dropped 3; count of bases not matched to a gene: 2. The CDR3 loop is CASSLEGLAGEETQYF. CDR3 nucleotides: TGCGCCAGCAGCTTGGAAGGACTAGCGGGAGAAGAGACCCAGTACTTC.

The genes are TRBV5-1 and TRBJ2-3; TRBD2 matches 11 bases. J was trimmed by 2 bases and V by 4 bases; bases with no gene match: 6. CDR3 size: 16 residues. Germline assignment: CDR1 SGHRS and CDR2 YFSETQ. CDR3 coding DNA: TGCGCCAGCAGCCACAGACTAGCGGGAAACACAGATACGCAGTATTTT. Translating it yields CASSHRLAGNTDTQYF.

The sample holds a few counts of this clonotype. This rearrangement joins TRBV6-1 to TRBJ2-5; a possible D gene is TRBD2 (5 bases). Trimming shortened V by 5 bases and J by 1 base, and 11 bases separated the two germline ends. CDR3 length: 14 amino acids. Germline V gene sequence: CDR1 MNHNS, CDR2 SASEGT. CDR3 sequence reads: CASSLTRPQETQYF. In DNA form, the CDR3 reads TGTGCCAGCAGTCTAACTAGGCCCCAAGAGACCCAGTACTTC.

The CDR3 reads CASSPQGMAFF. The CDR3 nucleotides read TGCGCCAGCAGCCCACAGGGTATGGCTTTCTTT. This chain connects TRBV10-2 to TRBJ1-1, with D maybe TRBD1 (6 bases). The V end lost 6 bases, the J end lost 11 bases, and 13 bases lay between the germline ends. This CDR3 spans 11 amino acids. Germline V CDR1 and CDR2: WSHSY, SAAADI.

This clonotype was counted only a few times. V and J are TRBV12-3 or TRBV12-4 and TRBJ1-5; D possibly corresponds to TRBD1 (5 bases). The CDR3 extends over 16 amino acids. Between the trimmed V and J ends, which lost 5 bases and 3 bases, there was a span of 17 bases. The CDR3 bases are TGTGCCAGCAGTCCCGGACGGGGCAGGAACAATCAGCCCCAGCATTTT. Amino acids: CASSPGRGRNNQPQHF.

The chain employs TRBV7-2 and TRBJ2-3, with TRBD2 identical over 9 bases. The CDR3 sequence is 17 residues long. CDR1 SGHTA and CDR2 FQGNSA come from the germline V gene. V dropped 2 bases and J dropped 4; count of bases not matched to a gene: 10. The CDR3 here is CASSLKVAGEGSDTQYF. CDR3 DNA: TGTGCCAGCAGCTTAAAAGTAGCGGGAGAAGGGTCAGATACGCAGTATTTT. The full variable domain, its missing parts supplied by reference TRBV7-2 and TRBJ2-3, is GAGVSQSPSNKVTEKGKDVELRCDPISGHTALYWYRQSLGQGLEFLIYFQGNSAPDKSGLPSDRFSAERTGGSVSTLTIQRTQQEDSAVYLCASSLKVAGEGSDTQYFGPGTRLTVL.

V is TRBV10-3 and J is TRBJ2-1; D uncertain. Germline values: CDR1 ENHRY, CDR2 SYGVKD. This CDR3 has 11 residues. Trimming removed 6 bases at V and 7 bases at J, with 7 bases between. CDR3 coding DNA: TGTGCCATCAGGAACTTAAATGAGCAGTTCTTC. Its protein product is CAIRNLNEQFF.

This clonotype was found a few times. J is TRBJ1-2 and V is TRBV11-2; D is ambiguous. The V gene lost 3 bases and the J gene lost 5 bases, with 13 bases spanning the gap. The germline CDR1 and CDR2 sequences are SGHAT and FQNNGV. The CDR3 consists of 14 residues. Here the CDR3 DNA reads TGTGCCAGCAGCTTTGCGTCCGACGGATATGGCTACACCTTC. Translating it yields CASSFASDGYGYTF.

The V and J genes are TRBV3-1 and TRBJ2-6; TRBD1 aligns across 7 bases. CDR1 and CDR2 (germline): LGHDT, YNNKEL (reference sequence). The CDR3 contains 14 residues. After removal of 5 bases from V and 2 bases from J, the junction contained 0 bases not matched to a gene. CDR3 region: CASSDRAGANVLTF. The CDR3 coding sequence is TGTGCCAGCAGCGACAGGGCTGGGGCCAACGTCCTGACTTTC.

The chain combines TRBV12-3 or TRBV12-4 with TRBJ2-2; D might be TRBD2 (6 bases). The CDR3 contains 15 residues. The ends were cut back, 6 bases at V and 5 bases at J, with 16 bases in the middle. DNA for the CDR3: TGTGCCAGCAGCAAGCCGGGACTCCTGACCGGGGAGCTGTTTTTT. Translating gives CASSKPGLLTGELFF.

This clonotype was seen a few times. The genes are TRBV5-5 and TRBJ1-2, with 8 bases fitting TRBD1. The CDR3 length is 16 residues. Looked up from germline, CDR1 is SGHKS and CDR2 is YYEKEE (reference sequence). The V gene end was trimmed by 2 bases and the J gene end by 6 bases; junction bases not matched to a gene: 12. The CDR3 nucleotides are TGTGCCAGCAGCTTCTCCATCCCCGCCAGGGGGCATGGCTACACCTTC. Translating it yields CASSFSIPARGHGYTF.

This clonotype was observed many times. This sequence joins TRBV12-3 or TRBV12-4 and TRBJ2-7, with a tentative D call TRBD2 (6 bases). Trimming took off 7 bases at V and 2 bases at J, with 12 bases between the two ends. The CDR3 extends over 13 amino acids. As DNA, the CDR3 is TGTGCCAGCACAATTAGCGGCGCCTACGAGCAGTACTTC. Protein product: CASTISGAYEQYF.

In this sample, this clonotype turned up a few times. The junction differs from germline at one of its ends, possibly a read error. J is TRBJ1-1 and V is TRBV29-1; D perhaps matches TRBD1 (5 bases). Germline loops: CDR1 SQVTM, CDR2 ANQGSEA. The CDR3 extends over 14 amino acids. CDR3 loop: CSVDNPGLGTEAIF. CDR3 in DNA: TGCAGCGTAGACAACCCAGGGTTAGGCACTGAAGCTATCTTT.

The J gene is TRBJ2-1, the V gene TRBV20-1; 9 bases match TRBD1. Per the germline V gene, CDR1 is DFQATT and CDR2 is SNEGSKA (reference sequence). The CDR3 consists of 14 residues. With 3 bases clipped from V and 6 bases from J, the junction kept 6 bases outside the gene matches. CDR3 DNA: TGCAGTGCTAGCCGGACAGGGGACTTCAATGAGCAGTTCTTC. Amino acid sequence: CSASRTGDFNEQFF.

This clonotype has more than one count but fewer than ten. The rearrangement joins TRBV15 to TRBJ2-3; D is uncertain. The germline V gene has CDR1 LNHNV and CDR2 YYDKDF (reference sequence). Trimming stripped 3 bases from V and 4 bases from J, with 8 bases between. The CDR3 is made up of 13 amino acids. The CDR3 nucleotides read TGTGCCACCAGCAGTTTTCCAGCAGATACGCAGTATTTT. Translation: CATSSFPADTQYF.

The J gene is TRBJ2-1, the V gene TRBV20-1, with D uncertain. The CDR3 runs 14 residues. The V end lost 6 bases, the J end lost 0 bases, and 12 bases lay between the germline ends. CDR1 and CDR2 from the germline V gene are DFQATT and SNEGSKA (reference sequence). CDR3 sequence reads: CSATPKDSYNEQFF. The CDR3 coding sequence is TGCAGTGCAACGCCGAAGGACTCCTACAATGAGCAGTTCTTC.

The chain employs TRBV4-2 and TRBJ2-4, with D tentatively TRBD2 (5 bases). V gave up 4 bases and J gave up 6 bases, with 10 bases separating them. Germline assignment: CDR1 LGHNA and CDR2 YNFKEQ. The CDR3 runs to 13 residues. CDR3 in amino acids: CASSPEGANIQYF. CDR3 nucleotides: TGTGCCAGCAGCCCCGAGGGAGCAAACATTCAGTACTTC.

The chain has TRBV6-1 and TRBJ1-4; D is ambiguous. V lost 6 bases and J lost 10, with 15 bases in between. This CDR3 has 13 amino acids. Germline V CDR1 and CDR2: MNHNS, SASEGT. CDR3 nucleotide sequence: TGTGCCAGCAGCGGACTCACCAGCGGAAAACTGTTTTTT. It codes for CASSGLTSGKLFF.

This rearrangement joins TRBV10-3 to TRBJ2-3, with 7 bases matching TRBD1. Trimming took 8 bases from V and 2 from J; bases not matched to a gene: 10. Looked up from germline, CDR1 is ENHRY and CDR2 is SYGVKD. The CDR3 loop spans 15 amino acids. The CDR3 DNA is TGTGCCATCGGGACAGCGTCCTCCCCCACAGATACGCAGTATTTT. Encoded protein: CAIGTASSPTDTQYF.

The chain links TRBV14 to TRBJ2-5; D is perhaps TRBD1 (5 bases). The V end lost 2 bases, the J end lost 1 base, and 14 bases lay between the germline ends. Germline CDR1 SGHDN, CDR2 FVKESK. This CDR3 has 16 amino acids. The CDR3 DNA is TGTGCCAGCAGCCAACGCGGCAGGGCAGTCCAAGAGACCCAGTACTTC. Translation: CASSQRGRAVQETQYF.

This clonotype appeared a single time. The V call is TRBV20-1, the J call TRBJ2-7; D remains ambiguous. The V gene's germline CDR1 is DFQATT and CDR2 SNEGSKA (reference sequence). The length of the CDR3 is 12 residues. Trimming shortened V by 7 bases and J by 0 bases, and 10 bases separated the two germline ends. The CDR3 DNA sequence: TGCAGTGTGCGTAGGACCTCCTACGAGCAGTACTTC. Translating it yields CSVRRTSYEQYF.

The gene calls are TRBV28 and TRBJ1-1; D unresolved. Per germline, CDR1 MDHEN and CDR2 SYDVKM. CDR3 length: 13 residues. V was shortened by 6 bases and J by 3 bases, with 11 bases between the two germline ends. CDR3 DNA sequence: TGTGCCAGCAGCCGGGAGACTTACACTGAAGCTTTCTTT. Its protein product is CASSRETYTEAFF.

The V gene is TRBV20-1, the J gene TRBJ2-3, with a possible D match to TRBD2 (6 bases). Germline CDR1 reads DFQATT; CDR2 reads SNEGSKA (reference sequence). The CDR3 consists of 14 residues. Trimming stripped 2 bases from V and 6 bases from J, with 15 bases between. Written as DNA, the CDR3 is TGCAGTGCTAGACCGTCGGGAGCTTTTGATACGCAGTATTTT. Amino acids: CSARPSGAFDTQYF.

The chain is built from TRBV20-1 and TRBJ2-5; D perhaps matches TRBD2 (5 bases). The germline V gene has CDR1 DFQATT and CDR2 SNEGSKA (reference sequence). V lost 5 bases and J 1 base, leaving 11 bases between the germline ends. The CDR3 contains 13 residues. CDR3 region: CSAQSTIQETQYF. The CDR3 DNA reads TGCAGTGCTCAGTCGACTATCCAAGAGACCCAGTACTTC.